Given below is one T cell receptor beta chain in context. This sample stems from a study of control samples from healthy donors and cancer patients. V was clipped by 6 bases and J by 3 bases, with 17 bases between them. There are 15 residues in the CDR3. The V gene's germline CDR1 is MNHEY and CDR2 SMNVEV (reference sequence). The data were produced by immunoSEQ multiplex PCR, yet TCRdb's version contains in-frame clones alone and is incomplete. The table records some 120,000 clones, just under 95% of them present only once. This receptor was taken from a man aged 25-45 years in good health. Material for sequencing was blood. The chain links TRBV27 to TRBJ1-1; a weak D match, TRBD1 (6 bases). CDR3 sequence (DNA): TGTGCCAGCAGCCCCGGGGGGGGCGGTGACACTGAAGCTTTCTTT. Translation gives CASSPGGGGDTEAFF.